The rows below give T cell receptor beta chains drawn from one sample of a study of T cell repertoires in cytomegalovirus infection. Each CDR3 protein is one row after TCRdb ran MiXCR on the reads. The repertoire holds fewer than 550,000 distinct CDR3 sequences, 26% seen once, with 13% in the top ten. What was sequenced was PBMCs. These receptors all come from a human donor in good health (CMV status not recorded). Some clones in this sample may be carry-over from other donors' samples. CDR3s include the opening cysteine and the closing phenylalanine or tryptophan. A D gene is named only where the DNA matches it firmly. Size is omitted from some rows. Given values are once, few, many or a class for expanded clones.

v_call	clone_size	d_call	j_call	cdr3_aa	cdr3_nt
TRBV6-2/TRBV6-3	.	.	TRBJ1-1	CASSWPTREAFF	TGTGCCAGCAGTTGGCCAACCCGCGAAGCTTTCTTT
TRBV4-1	.	TRBD2	TRBJ2-1	CASSQVPGLAVLSSYNEQFF	TGCGCCAGCAGCCAAGTCCCGGGACTAGCGGTCCTGAGCTCCTACAATGAGCAGTTCTTC
TRBV7-2	many	TRBD2	TRBJ2-1	CASSRLGTSNNEQFF	TGTGCCAGCAGCCGGCTCGGGACTAGTAACAATGAGCAGTTCTTC
TRBV28	many	.	TRBJ2-3	CAVLDSSTDTQYF	TGTGCGGTGCTTGACAGTAGCACAGATACGCAGTATTTT
TRBV4-1	few	TRBD2	TRBJ2-3	CASSQLAGVSTDTQYF	TGCGCCAGCAGCCAACTAGCGGGAGTTAGCACAGATACGCAGTATTTT
TRBV7-9	.	.	TRBJ2-7	CASSPRLGGNSYEQYF	TGTGCCAGCAGCCCCCGCCTCGGGGGAAACTCCTACGAGCAGTACTTC
TRBV25-1	many	TRBD1	TRBJ1-4	CASSDLTGTEKLFF	TGTGCCAGCAGTGACCTGACAGGGACTGAAAAACTGTTTTTT
TRBV10-3	few	.	TRBJ1-6	CAISESNGLRDSPLHF	TGTGCCATCAGTGAGTCAAACGGACTGCGCGATTCACCCCTCCACTTT
TRBV7-2	many	.	TRBJ1-1	CASSAPSATEAFF	TGTGCCAGCAGCGCCCCTTCTGCGACAGAAGCTTTCTTT
TRBV19	.	.	TRBJ1-1	CASRGGGNTEAFF	TGTGCCAGTAGGGGGGGAGGGAACACTGAAGCTTTCTTT
TRBV7-2	once	.	TRBJ1-6	CASSFTQYNSPLHF	TGTGCCAGCAGCTTTACACAATATAATTCACCCCTCCACTTT
TRBV6-6	.	.	TRBJ2-1	CASRSPGLEAYNEQFF	TGTGCCAGCAGATCCCCAGGGCTAGAAGCATACAATGAGCAGTTCTTC
TRBV7-3	few	.	TRBJ2-1	CASSPRGGTGGEQFF	TGTGCCAGCAGCCCCCGAGGAGGGACCGGAGGGGAGCAGTTCTTC
TRBV28	.	.	TRBJ2-7	CASTDLGAYEQYF	TGTGCCAGCACGGACCTCGGAGCCTACGAGCAGTACTTC
TRBV20-1	.	.	TRBJ1-2	CRVPRARDNGYTF	TGCAGGGTTCCCAGGGCACGGGACAATGGCTACACCTTC
TRBV6-2/TRBV6-3	many	.	TRBJ2-2	CASGLSTGRGALDTGELFF	TGTGCCAGCGGGTTATCGACGGGCCGGGGGGCGCTGGACACCGGGGAGCTGTTTTTT
TRBV6-1	.	.	TRBJ1-2	CASKTQGRPNYGYTF	TGTGCCAGCAAAACGCAAGGGAGACCTAACTATGGCTACACCTTC
TRBV7-2	many	TRBD1	TRBJ2-1	CASSQGVANEQFF	TGTGCCAGCAGCCAGGGGGTAGCGAATGAGCAGTTCTTC
TRBV28	few	.	TRBJ2-5	CASSTLAKTQYF	TGTGCCAGCAGTACACTCGCGAAGACCCAGTACTTC
TRBV3-1	.	TRBD2	TRBJ2-1	CASSQLLTSGNNEQFF	TGTGCCAGCAGCCAACTCTTGACTAGCGGAAACAATGAGCAGTTCTTC
TRBV11-2	few	.	TRBJ1-1	CASSLAGSYTEAFF	TGTGCCAGCAGCTTAGCGGGGTCCTACACTGAAGCTTTCTTT
TRBV6-2/TRBV6-3	few	TRBD2	TRBJ2-1	CASSSSTSRQPYNEQFF	TGTGCCAGCAGTTCCTCGACTAGCCGTCAACCCTACAATGAGCAGTTCTTC
TRBV6-4	.	.	TRBJ2-3	CASSEGLQADTQYF	TGTGCCAGCAGTGAGGGGTTACAAGCGGATACGCAGTATTTT
TRBV4-3	.	TRBD1	TRBJ2-1	CASSQTTGVSRYTQFF	TGCGCCAGCAGCCAAACGACAGGGGTATCTCGGTACACGCAGTTCTTC
TRBV7-6	.	.	TRBJ2-1	CASSPRRAAHNEQFF	TGTGCCAGCAGCCCCCGGAGGGCCGCCCACAATGAGCAGTTCTTC
TRBV19	.	.	TRBJ2-3	CASSLGGVSTDTQYF	TGTGCCAGTAGTTTGGGGGGCGTCAGCACAGATACGCAGTATTTT
TRBV12-3/TRBV12-4	few	.	TRBJ2-2	CASSLARRLAPGELFF	TGTGCCAGCAGTTTAGCGCGTCGGCTAGCGCCCGGGGAGCTGTTTTTT
TRBV27	.	TRBD1	TRBJ1-5	CASRGTGVTQPQHF	TGTGCCAGCAGGGGAACAGGGGTGACTCAGCCCCAGCATTTT
TRBV19	.	TRBD1	TRBJ2-5	CASSTRTGKMGVETQYF	TGTGCCAGTAGTACCCGGACAGGGAAGATGGGTGTAGAGACCCAGTACTTC
TRBV12-3/TRBV12-4	.	.	TRBJ1-1	CASLRTGAGTEAFF	TGTGCCAGCCTTAGGACGGGGGCAGGAACTGAAGCTTTCTTT
TRBV20-1	few	.	TRBJ2-5	CSARGWRERWETQYF	TGCAGTGCTAGAGGTTGGAGGGAGCGGTGGGAGACCCAGTACTTC
TRBV7-8	few	.	TRBJ1-1	CASSMRGGTQTEAFF	TGTGCCAGCAGCATGCGGGGGGGGACTCAAACTGAAGCTTTCTTT
TRBV19	.	.	TRBJ1-3	CASRTRQDSGNTIYF	TGTGCCAGTAGAACCCGACAGGACTCTGGAAACACCATATATTTT
TRBV7-2	many	.	TRBJ2-5	CASSFIPGQETQYF	TGTGCCAGCAGCTTTATTCCAGGACAAGAGACCCAGTACTTC
TRBV7-2	few	TRBD1	TRBJ1-2	CASSIRDRASGYTF	TGTGCCAGCAGCATCCGGGACAGGGCCTCTGGCTACACCTTC
TRBV24-1	few	.	TRBJ2-3	CATSDPGSWPDTQYF	TGTGCCACCAGTGACCCTGGCTCTTGGCCAGATACGCAGTATTTT
TRBV7-9	few	.	TRBJ2-3	CASVLNTDTQYF	TGTGCCAGCGTCCTTAACACAGATACGCAGTATTTT
TRBV6-2/TRBV6-3	.	TRBD1	TRBJ1-5	CASSHNLRDRGAYSNQPQHF	TGTGCCAGCAGCCACAACCTCCGGGACAGGGGGGCCTATAGCAATCAGCCCCAGCATTTT
TRBV7-2	many	.	TRBJ1-3	CASSHENRNTIYF	TGTGCCAGCAGCCACGAAAACCGAAACACCATATATTTT
TRBV20-1	few	.	TRBJ2-7	CSARGRQQQRWAYEQYF	TGCAGTGCTAGGGGGAGGCAGCAGCAGAGATGGGCCTACGAGCAGTACTTC
TRBV7-9	few	TRBD2	TRBJ2-3	CASSPGLAGGPVRDTQYF	TGTGCCAGCAGCCCAGGACTAGCGGGAGGGCCAGTAAGAGATACGCAGTATTTT
TRBV12-3/TRBV12-4	few	.	TRBJ1-5	CASSLIAGAAQPQHF	TGTGCCAGCAGTTTAATCGCAGGGGCGGCCCAGCCCCAGCATTTT
TRBV7-2	many	.	TRBJ1-6	CASSPITGNNSPLHF	TGTGCCAGCAGCCCAATTACAGGGAATAATTCACCCCTCCACTTT
TRBV7-8	many	.	TRBJ2-5	CASSLDGTREETQYF	TGTGCCAGCAGCTTAGATGGTACGCGGGAAGAGACCCAGTACTTC
TRBV7-2	many	.	TRBJ1-2	CASSLFDGYTF	TGTGCCAGCAGCTTATTCGATGGCTACACCTTC
TRBV11-1	few	TRBD1	TRBJ2-5	CASSADGTGPRQETQYF	TGTGCCAGCAGCGCAGACGGGACAGGCCCTCGCCAAGAGACCCAGTACTTC
TRBV7-2	many	.	TRBJ2-3	CASSFTSRGTDTQYF	TGTGCCAGCAGTTTTACCAGCCGGGGCACAGATACGCAGTATTTT
TRBV5-6	few	.	TRBJ2-1	CASSDGTGAYNEQFF	TGTGCCAGCAGCGATGGGACTGGGGCCTACAATGAGCAGTTCTTC
TRBV4-1	.	.	TRBJ2-6	CASSQPTGSSGANVLTF	TGCGCCAGCAGCCAACCTACAGGTAGCTCTGGGGCCAACGTCCTGACTTTC
TRBV6-2/TRBV6-3	few	TRBD2	TRBJ2-7	CASSYTSGRITDEQYF	TGTGCCAGCAGTTACACGAGCGGGAGGATTACCGACGAGCAGTACTTC
TRBV6-2/TRBV6-3	.	.	TRBJ1-1	CASSYFQGAEAFF	TGTGCCAGCAGTTACTTTCAGGGAGCTGAAGCTTTCTTT
TRBV6-2/TRBV6-3	few	TRBD2	TRBJ2-2	CASGLAGDTGELFF	TGTGCCAGCGGGCTAGCGGGAGACACCGGGGAGCTGTTTTTT
TRBV5-1	few	.	TRBJ2-2	CASSLAERFNTGELFF	TGCGCCAGCAGCTTGGCGGAAAGATTCAACACCGGGGAGCTGTTTTTT
TRBV6-2/TRBV6-3	.	.	TRBJ2-7	CASNPGAFWEQYF	TGTGCCAGCAACCCGGGGGCCTTTTGGGAGCAGTACTTC
TRBV11-2	few	.	TRBJ2-2	CASSNRDFYTGELFF	TGTGCCAGCAGCAACCGGGACTTTTACACCGGGGAGCTGTTTTTT
TRBV5-6	.	.	TRBJ1-1	CASSPGGGGMAEAFF	TGTGCCAGCAGCCCCGGGGGAGGGGGTATGGCTGAAGCTTTCTTT
TRBV10-1	.	TRBD2	TRBJ2-2	CASSDIRRLAVNTGELFF	TGCGCCAGCAGTGATATAAGGAGGCTAGCGGTGAACACCGGGGAGCTGTTTTTT
TRBV7-9	few	TRBD2	TRBJ2-7	CASSSTGLAGENEQYF	TGTGCCAGCAGCTCCACGGGACTAGCGGGAGAAAACGAGCAGTACTTC
TRBV24-1	many	.	TRBJ2-1	CATSDQGPGLSIGNEQFF	TGTGCCACCAGTGACCAGGGGCCGGGCCTAAGCATAGGCAATGAGCAGTTCTTC